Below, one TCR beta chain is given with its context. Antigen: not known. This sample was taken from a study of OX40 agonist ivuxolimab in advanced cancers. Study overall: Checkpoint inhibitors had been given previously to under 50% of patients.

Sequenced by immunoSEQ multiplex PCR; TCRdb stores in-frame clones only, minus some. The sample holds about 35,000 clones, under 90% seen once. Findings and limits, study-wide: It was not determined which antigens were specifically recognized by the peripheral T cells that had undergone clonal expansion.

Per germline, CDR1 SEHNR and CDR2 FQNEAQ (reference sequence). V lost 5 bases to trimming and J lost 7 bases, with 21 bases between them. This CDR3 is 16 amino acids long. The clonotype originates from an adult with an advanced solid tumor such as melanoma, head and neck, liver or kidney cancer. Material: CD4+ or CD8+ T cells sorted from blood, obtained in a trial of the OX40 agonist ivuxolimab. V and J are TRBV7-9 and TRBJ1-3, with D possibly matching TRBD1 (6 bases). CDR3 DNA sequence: TGTGCCAGCAGCCCCACGTGGGGGGCCGGGGCCAACACCATATATTTT. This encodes CASSPTWGAGANTIYF.